A selection of T cell receptor beta chains follows, all from one sample in a study of shared clonotypes between healthy human individuals. Some clones are missing from TCRdb's copy, which holds only in-frame ones; the method was immunoSEQ multiplex PCR. The sample has about 2.1 million clones; about 92% are singletons. Material: naive CD8+ T cells from PBMCs. Receptors were obtained from a man younger than 35 in good health. Some clones in this sample may be carry-over from other donors' samples. Both conserved end residues are part of each CDR3. D genes are given only for firm matches. Not all rows give a size; the values are once, few, many and, for expanded clones, a class.

V gene	D gene	clone size	J gene	CDR3 protein	CDR3 DNA
TRBV9	TRBD1	NA	TRBJ2-2	CASSLPDRGRTGELFF	TGTGCCAGCAGCCTCCCGGACAGGGGGAGAACCGGGGAGCTGTTTTTT
TRBV27	NA	once	TRBJ1-1	CASSLLGAGSTEAFF	TGTGCCAGCAGTTTATTGGGGGCGGGATCCACTGAAGCTTTCTTT
TRBV4-2	NA	NA	TRBJ2-1	CASSQDSGVSYNEQFF	TGTGCCAGCAGCCAAGATTCGGGAGTCTCCTACAATGAGCAGTTCTTC
TRBV9	TRBD2	NA	TRBJ2-1	CASSFTSGVYNEQFF	TGTGCCAGCAGCTTCACTAGCGGGGTCTACAATGAGCAGTTCTTC
TRBV9	NA	NA	TRBJ1-5	CASSVGISNQPQHF	TGTGCCAGCAGCGTAGGGATTAGCAATCAGCCCCAGCATTTT
TRBV27	NA	NA	TRBJ1-2	CASSLSSGATYGYTF	TGTGCCAGCAGTTTATCCTCGGGGGCGACCTATGGCTACACCTTC
TRBV29-1	TRBD2	NA	TRBJ2-3	CSVARSSGGPPTDTQYF	TGCAGCGTTGCCAGGTCTAGCGGAGGCCCCCCCACAGATACGCAGTATTTT
TRBV10-3	NA	NA	TRBJ2-7	CAISRDYEQYF	TGTGCCATCAGTAGGGATTACGAGCAGTACTTC
TRBV28	NA	NA	TRBJ1-2	CASRSLANYGYTF	TGTGCCAGCAGGAGCTTAGCTAACTATGGCTACACCTTC
TRBV4-1	TRBD1	NA	TRBJ1-4	CASSHGTGPPGEKLFF	TGCGCCAGCAGCCATGGGACAGGGCCGCCAGGTGAAAAACTGTTTTTT
TRBV30	NA	NA	TRBJ2-7	CAHKQGTYEQYF	TGTGCCCACAAACAGGGAACCTACGAGCAGTACTTC
TRBV4-3	NA	NA	TRBJ2-2	CASSQDGRFGSRELFF	TGCGCCAGCAGCCAAGATGGAAGGTTCGGGAGCCGGGAGCTGTTTTTT
TRBV5-1	TRBD1	NA	TRBJ1-2	CASSLVYGTGDGYTF	TGCGCCAGCAGCTTGGTTTACGGGACAGGGGATGGCTACACCTTC
TRBV6-5	NA	NA	TRBJ2-7	CASSSPRTAFSYEQYF	TGTGCCAGCAGTTCCCCAAGGACAGCCTTCTCCTACGAGCAGTACTTC
TRBV12-1	NA	NA	TRBJ2-1	CASTPDRGWGNNEQFF	TGTGCCAGCACCCCGGACAGGGGCTGGGGAAACAATGAGCAGTTCTTC
TRBV19	TRBD1	NA	TRBJ1-2	CASSIQSGGLHGYTF	TGTGCCAGTAGTATCCAGTCAGGGGGCCTTCATGGCTACACCTTC
TRBV10-3	NA	NA	TRBJ2-7	CAISDPTRGEQYF	TGTGCCATCAGTGACCCTACTAGAGGCGAGCAGTACTTC
TRBV15	NA	NA	TRBJ1-3	CATSPSAAGNTIYF	TGTGCCACCAGCCCGAGCGCTGCTGGAAACACCATATATTTT
TRBV28	TRBD2	NA	TRBJ2-2	CASSPPGLRSPGELFF	TGTGCCAGCAGTCCCCCGGGACTACGGAGTCCCGGGGAGCTGTTTTTT
TRBV6-9	TRBD1	NA	TRBJ1-2	CASSYSRPGQGIWKAGYTF	TGTGCCAGCAGTTATTCTAGGCCGGGACAGGGGATTTGGAAAGCTGGCTACACCTTC
TRBV7-6	NA	once	TRBJ2-5	CASSLAGHSAETQYF	TGTGCCAGCAGCTTAGCCGGACACTCGGCGGAGACCCAGTACTTC
TRBV7-2	TRBD1	NA	TRBJ2-7	CASSLDRTGATYEQYF	TGTGCCAGCAGCTTAGACCGGACAGGGGCAACCTACGAGCAGTACTTC
TRBV7-9	NA	NA	TRBJ1-1	CASSTTALPEAFF	TGTGCCAGCAGCACAACAGCCCTTCCCGAAGCTTTCTTT
TRBV7-8	TRBD1	NA	TRBJ1-5	CASSTDRGVAPQHF	TGTGCCAGCAGCACCGACAGGGGGGTTGCGCCCCAGCATTTT
TRBV9	TRBD1	NA	TRBJ2-7	CASSSRSGTGEGTTYEQYF	TGTGCCAGCAGCTCGAGATCGGGGACAGGGGAGGGGACCACCTACGAGCAGTACTTC
TRBV6-5	TRBD2	NA	TRBJ2-1	CASSWRESSYNEQFF	TGTGCCAGCAGTTGGCGGGAGAGCTCCTACAATGAGCAGTTCTTC
TRBV5-1	NA	NA	TRBJ2-3	CASGWGRTDTQYF	TGCGCCAGCGGTTGGGGCAGGACAGATACGCAGTATTTT
TRBV19	NA	NA	TRBJ2-5	CASSIAWTAQETQYF	TGTGCCAGTAGTATCGCCTGGACGGCCCAAGAGACCCAGTACTTC
TRBV7-3	NA	NA	TRBJ2-2	CASSLRGDSLNTGELFF	TGTGCCAGCAGCTTAAGGGGGGACAGCCTGAACACCGGGGAGCTGTTTTTT
TRBV7-8	TRBD1	once	TRBJ2-7	CASSVRQGVINEQYF	TGTGCCAGCAGCGTAAGACAGGGTGTTATCAACGAGCAGTACTTC
TRBV4-2	NA	NA	TRBJ1-2	CASSLGTSPYGYTF	TGTGCCAGCAGCCTTGGGACTTCCCCCTATGGCTACACCTTC
TRBV28	NA	once	TRBJ2-7	CASSFNYRVSYEQYF	TGTGCCAGCAGTTTTAATTACAGGGTAAGCTACGAGCAGTACTTC